This T cell receptor (beta chain) derives from a study of OX40 agonist ivuxolimab in advanced cancers. CDR1 and CDR2 (germline): SGDLS, YYNGEE. This CDR3 has 15 residues. Unmatched junction bases numbered 6, after V lost 3 bases and J lost 4 bases. This table comes from immunoSEQ multiplex PCR, and its TCRdb copy is limited to in-frame clones, with some not included. The sample has tens of thousands of clones; just over 85% are singletons. The sample holds one count of this clone. This TCR came from an adult with an advanced solid tumor such as melanoma, head and neck, liver or kidney cancer. The chain combines TRBV9 with TRBJ1-2, with 10 bases matching TRBD1. This specimen was CD4+ or CD8+ T cells sorted from blood, taken in a trial of the OX40 agonist ivuxolimab. CDR3 sequence (DNA): TGTGCCAGCAGCGGATCGGGACAGGGGTTCTATGGCTACACCTTC. Protein product: CASSGSGQGFYGYTF.